A selection of T cell receptor beta chains follows, all from one sample in a study of T cell responses to AZD1222 COVID-19 vaccine. This table comes from immunoSEQ multiplex PCR, and its TCRdb copy is limited to in-frame clones, with some not included. The sample carries over 120,000 clones, approximately 93% recorded once. The starting material was peripheral blood, obtained after recovery from COVID-19. The receptor source for this set is an adult who had recovered from COVID-19. Both conserved end residues are part of each CDR3.

TRBJ1-6	TRBV5-1	CASSLGVSLGYNSPLHF
TRBJ1-1	TRBV6-2/TRBV6-3	CASSDPDRPEAFF
TRBJ1-5	TRBV6-5	CASSYPQGSQPQHF
TRBJ2-2	TRBV9	CASSFGPQANTGELFF
TRBJ2-7	TRBV3-1/TRBV3-2	CASGPRNEQYF
TRBJ2-1	TRBV5-1	CASSDRRVLSYNEQFF
TRBJ1-5	TRBV19	CASISGGSNQPQHF
TRBJ2-5	TRBV20-1	CSARSRETQYF
TRBJ2-4	TRBV3-1/TRBV3-2	CASSPQPQGLAGRQYF
TRBJ1-1	TRBV3-1/TRBV3-2	CASSQDTGPNTEAFF
TRBJ2-3	TRBV27	CASSPLRTRSTDTQYF
TRBJ2-2	TRBV2	CASTRSGQGMPGELFF
TRBJ2-7	TRBV6-2/TRBV6-3	CASSFPSYEQYF
TRBJ1-2	TRBV30	CAWPNRVIRF
TRBJ1-1	TRBV19	CASKGAKNTEAFF
TRBJ1-4	TRBV5-8	CASVGEKLFF
TRBJ2-1	TRBV9	CASSVWGSIYNEQFF